This record covers a single TCR beta chain. Antigen specificity is unknown. This specimen belongs to a study of a mutant IDH1 vaccine in newly diagnosed glioma. Generated by immunoSEQ multiplex PCR, the TCRdb table keeps only in-frame clones and is missing some. The profile covers about 38,000 clones, with 75% to 80% appearing a single time and more than 5% taken by the ten largest. The time point is: week 5, during vaccination. One vaccine dose held 300 ug of mutant IDH1 20-mer peptide and came with topical imiquimod. Newly diagnosed WHO grade 3 or 4 IDH1-mutant, ATRX-lost astrocytomas were identified in the donors. The receptor was derived from a man between 40 and 49 years old with glioma. Material: PBMCs, obtained from a glioma patient whose treatment included an IDH1 peptide vaccine.

This CDR3 reads CASPKDNSYEQYF. As DNA, the CDR3 is TGTGCCAGTCCCAAGGACAACTCCTACGAGCAGTACTTC. The rearrangement links TRBV6-1 to TRBJ2-7, with D tentatively TRBD1 (5 bases). V lost 9 bases to trimming and J lost 0 bases, with 12 bases between them. Germline V CDR1 and CDR2: MNHNS, SASEGT. The CDR3 spans 13 residues.